These 27 T cell receptor beta chains were all obtained from the same sample, sequenced in a study of tumor-infiltrating lymphocytes in primary liver carcinoma. Total RNA amounting to roughly 0.5 ug was the source from which TCR beta cDNA was made with a constant-region primer. Investigators got TCR beta libraries out of three nested multiplex PCR rounds, done with slightly modified ARM-PCR. With TRBV1-TRBV30 forward primers and a C-beta reverse primer, the first two PCR rounds were run for about 10 cycles each. TCRdb independently ran MiXCR on the multiplex PCR reads; one entry per CDR3 protein. The repertoire has some 180,000 distinct CDR3 sequences, 50% to 75% of them found once; the top ten carry approximately 67%. Researchers drew blood RNA from unsorted whole blood and extracted germline DNA as well. Sequences were obtained from peripheral blood. The receptors were gathered from a middle-aged man with primary liver carcinoma and hepatitis B virus infection.

This clonotype was recorded only once. A junction end diverges from the germline sequence, so it may reflect a read error. This chain connects TRBV11-2 to TRBJ2-6; D is undetermined. The CDR3 has 12 amino acids. Germline assignment: CDR1 SGHAT and CDR2 FQNNGV. DNA for the CDR3: TGTGCCAGCGAGGTTGGGACCAACGTCCTGACTTTC. Its protein product is CASEVGTNVLTF. The full variable domain, its missing parts supplied by reference TRBV11-2 and TRBJ2-6, is EAGVAQSPRYKIIEKRQSVAFWCNPISGHATLYWYQQILGQGPKLLIQFQNNGVVDDSQLPKDRFSAERLKGVDSTLKIQPAKLEDSAVYLCASEVGTNVLTFGAGSRLTVL.

Comments on this clonotype: The junction departs from germline at one end; a sequencing error may be responsible. This chain links TRBV29-1 with TRBJ2-1; a possible D gene is TRBD1 (6 bases). Germline V gene data show CDR1 as SQVTM and CDR2 as ANQGSEA. This CDR3 is built from 14 residues. Here the CDR3 reads CSVEGGPRGNEEFF. The CDR3 nucleotides read TGCAGCGTCGAAGGTGGACCCAGGGGAAATGAGGAGTTCTTC.

The sample holds a few counts of this clonotype. A junction end diverges from the germline sequence, so it may reflect a read error. The gene calls are TRBV29-1 and TRBJ2-3; 7 bases map to TRBD1. This CDR3 spans 14 amino acids. Per germline, CDR1 SQVTM and CDR2 ANQGSEA. DNA for the CDR3: TGCAGCGGACGGACAGGTTCGGGCACAGAAACGCAGTATTTT. Protein: CSGRTGSGTETQYF.

Worth noting for this clonotype: This may stem from a read error, because a much larger clone lies one nucleotide away. V usage is TRBV11-2 and J usage is TRBJ2-5; D gene unclear. Germline CDR1 SGHAT, CDR2 FQNNGV. The CDR3 contains 11 residues. The CDR3 protein is CVSSPAETQYF. CDR3 coding DNA: TGTGTCAGCAGCCCCGCGGAGACCCAGTACTTC.

The chain carries TRBV4-2 and TRBJ2-5, with unresolved D. Trimming removed 1 base at V and 0 bases at J, with 6 bases between. This CDR3 is built from 14 residues. Germline CDR1 is LGHNA and CDR2 is YNFKEQ. CDR3 sequence reads: CASSQVAYQETQYF. The CDR3 bases are TGTGCCAGCAGCCAAGTCGCGTACCAAGAGACCCAGTACTTC.

Notes on this clonotype: An end of the junction differs from the germline gene, which may be a read error. The gene calls are TRBV5-1 and TRBJ1-4; 7 bases align to TRBD1. The CDR3 contains 15 residues. The germline V gene has CDR1 SGHRS and CDR2 YFSETQ. The CDR3 protein is CASSLVGGTDEKLFF. In nucleotides, the CDR3 is TGTGCCAGCAGCTTAGTAGGGGGCACTGATGAAAAACTGTTTTTT.

For this clonotype: Since no conserved phenylalanine or tryptophan closes the CDR3, a read error is the likely cause. This sequence joins TRBV6-4 and TRBJ1-1; D unresolved. The CDR3 is made up of 9 amino acids. Germline CDR1 MRHNA, CDR2 SNTAGT. CDR3 nucleotides: TGTCGGGGTCGGACTGAAGCTTTCTAT. It translates to CRGRTEAFY.

The DNA of the CDR3 is TGTGCCAGCAGTTTTCGGACAGGGGGCGAAAATGAGCAGTTCTTC. Protein: CASSFRTGGENEQFF. The J gene is TRBJ2-1, the V gene TRBV12-3 or TRBV12-4, with 11 nucleotides matching TRBD1. CDR3 size: 15 residues. Losses at the gene ends were 3 bases for V and 7 bases for J; bases not matched to a gene: 5.

This chain joins TRBV13 and TRBJ2-3, with a tentative D call TRBD2 (6 bases). Germline V gene lookup returns CDR1 PRHDT and CDR2 FYEKMQ (reference sequence). V was trimmed by 6 bases and J by 6 bases, leaving 10 bases between them. This CDR3 region has 12 residues. CDR3 coding DNA: TGTGCCAGCAGTCAAGGAGGGGATACGCAGTATTTT. The encoded protein is CASSQGGDTQYF.

The table lists this clonotype with a few counts. The J gene is TRBJ2-7, the V gene TRBV29-1; 8 nucleotides agree with TRBD1. Germline V gives CDR1 SQVTM, CDR2 ANQGSEA. Germline trimming cut 4 bases from V and 3 bases from J; bases unmatched to any gene: 5. This CDR3 has 13 residues. CDR3 DNA: TGCAGCGTTGGTACAGGGGGGTTCTACGAGCAGTACTTC. It is translated as CSVGTGGFYEQYF.

The J gene is TRBJ2-3, the V gene TRBV11-2; D may be TRBD1 (6 bases). The closer fit of TRBJ1-5 to the DNA end suggests the J call may be wrong. CDR3 length: 16 residues. Germline CDR1 is SGHAT and CDR2 is FQNNGV. This chain's CDR3 is CASSLEYGGSTDTQHF. The DNA of the CDR3 is TGTGCCAGCAGCTTAGAGTATGGGGGCAGCACAGATACGCAGCATTTT.

The table lists this clonotype with a few counts. The chain uses TRBV12-3 or TRBV12-4 and TRBJ2-3, with D possibly matching TRBD1 (6 bases). The CDR3 length is 13 residues. With 6 bases removed from V and 6 bases from J, the gap between germline ends came to 13 bases. The DNA of the CDR3 is TGTGCCAGCAGCCGCACCCAGGGGGATACGCAGTATTTT. This codes for CASSRTQGDTQYF.

The chain links TRBV7-8 to TRBJ2-5; TRBD2 agrees at 9 bases. The germline V gene encodes CDR1 SGHVS and CDR2 FQNEAQ. The CDR3 totals 15 residues. The V segment lost 2 bases and the J segment 7 bases; nucleotides outside the gene matches: 8. CDR3: CASSLLPSGVGTQYF. The CDR3 DNA reads as TGTGCCAGCAGCTTACTTCCTAGCGGGGTAGGGACCCAGTACTTC.

This clonotype was picked up a small number of times. The chain is built from TRBV6-2 or TRBV6-3 and TRBJ2-1; 10 nucleotides agree with TRBD2. V trimming: 5 bases; J trimming: 6 bases; junction bases outside the gene matches: 13. This CDR3 contains 17 residues. Germline V gene sequence: CDR1 MNHEY, CDR2 SVGEGT. The DNA of the CDR3 is TGTGCCAGCAGTAACCTAGCGGGAGCCTCCCTAGGCAATGAGCAGTTCTTC. Protein sequence: CASSNLAGASLGNEQFF.

In its sample, this clonotype was seen many times. The chain combines TRBV11-1 with TRBJ2-3; D might be TRBD2 (6 bases). The germline CDR1 and CDR2 sequences are SGHAT and FQDESV (reference sequence). Between the trimmed V and J ends, which lost 5 bases and 7 bases, there was a span of 13 bases. The CDR3 contains 13 residues. For the CDR3, the DNA is TGTGCCAGCAGCGTAGGGGAGGCTTATACGCAGTATTTT. The encoded protein is CASSVGEAYTQYF. Combining the CDR3 with reference TRBV11-1 and TRBJ2-3 gives the whole variable domain EAEVAQSPRYKITEKSQAVAFWCDPISGHATLYWYRQILGQGPELLVQFQDESVVDDSQLPKDRFSAERLKGVDSTLKIQPAELGDSAMYLCASSVGEAYTQYFGPGTRLTVL.

The chain joins TRBV12-3 or TRBV12-4 to TRBJ1-2, with D maybe TRBD1 (6 bases). The CDR3 extends over 14 amino acids. V lost 5 bases and J 4 bases, leaving 14 bases between the germline ends. CDR3 region: CASSRAGGSYGYTF. In nucleotides, the CDR3 is TGTGCCAGCAGTCGGGCCGGGGGCAGCTATGGCTACACCTTC.

This clonotype was counted only a few times. J is TRBJ2-3 and V is TRBV6-5; 11 bases match TRBD1. CDR3 length equals 18 residues. The trim removed 2 bases at V and 3 bases at J, leaving 10 bases unmatched. Germline V CDR1 and CDR2: MNHEY, SVGAGI. Here the CDR3 DNA reads TGTGCCAGCAGTTACAATAACCTGGGACAGGGGGGGACAGATACGCAGTATTTT. Translating it yields CASSYNNLGQGGTDTQYF.

Of note for this clonotype: A single base separates this from a much larger clone, so it may be a read error. The chain employs TRBV4-2 and TRBJ2-6; D is ambiguous. Germline lookup yields CDR1 LGHNA and CDR2 YNFKEQ. This CDR3 is built from 17 residues. The CDR3 sequence: CATSPQEDLAGANVLTF. In nucleotides, the CDR3 is TGTGCCACCAGCCCCCAAGAAGATTTGGCTGGGGCCAACGTCCTGACTTTC.

This clonotype was seen more than once but under ten times. At one end the junction does not follow the germline gene, possibly because of a read error. The CDR3 loop reads CASMREPTYEQYF. The DNA for the CDR3 is TGTGCCAGCATGCGGGAACCTACCTACGAGCAGTATTTC. The chain couples TRBV12-3 or TRBV12-4 to TRBJ2-7; TRBD2 is a possible D gene (6 bases). This CDR3 region has 13 residues.

The chain carries TRBV7-8 and TRBJ2-1; TRBD2 is a possible D gene (5 bases). Germline V gene data show CDR1 as SGHVS and CDR2 as FQNEAQ. The V gene lost 5 bases and the J gene lost 5 bases, with 10 bases spanning the gap. The CDR3 runs 13 residues. The DNA for the CDR3 is TGTGCCAGCAGCCCCCCCGGGAACAATGAGCAGTTCTTC. It codes for CASSPPGNNEQFF.

To note about this clonotype: With a much larger clone just one base away, this may be a read error. This sequence joins TRBV6-1 and TRBJ2-7; 8 nucleotides match TRBD1. The V and J ends lost 7 bases and 2 bases, in that order; junction bases with no gene match: 7. CDR1 is MNHNS, CDR2 SASEGT, per germline. The CDR3 length is 14 residues. The DNA of the CDR3 is TGTGCCAGCACCGGGGACAGGATGGCCTACGAGCAGTACTTC. Its protein is CASTGDRMAYEQYF.

To note about this clonotype: No conserved phenylalanine or tryptophan is present at the end of the CDR3, so a read error is the likely explanation. The limits of the CDR3 on the DNA are not certain, so only TCRdb's listed CDR3 is given. This chain uses TRBV11-2 with TRBJ1-1; the table's D call, TRBD1, has no DNA check behind it. Germline values: CDR1 SGHAT, CDR2 FQNNGV. A total of 14 residues make up the CDR3, ends included. CDR3 amino acids: CASSLDQGWAEASS.

Comments on this clonotype: A read error may explain this, as a much larger clone is one base away. J is TRBJ1-2 and V is TRBV11-2; D call uncertain. Germline CDR1 is SGHAT and CDR2 is FQNNGV. The CDR3 contains 15 residues. DNA of the CDR3: TGTGCCAGGAGCTTTTGGAGCAGTAGGAACTATGGCTACACCTTC. Its protein is CARSFWSSRNYGYTF.

The V gene is TRBV6-1, the J gene TRBJ2-1, with 13 bases that match TRBD2. V lost 8 bases and J lost 4; bases outside the gene matches: 5. The CDR3 covers 15 residues. Germline V CDR1 and CDR2: MNHNS, SASEGT. The CDR3 DNA is TGTGCCAGCGCTCCGGGACTAGCGGGGTACAATGAGCAGTTCTTC. Translated, it gives CASAPGLAGYNEQFF.

This rearrangement joins TRBV29-1 to TRBJ1-2; D is perhaps TRBD1 (5 bases). The V gene's germline CDR1 is SQVTM and CDR2 ANQGSEA. V was trimmed by 2 bases and J by 10 bases, leaving 8 bases between them. The CDR3 sequence is 10 residues long. The CDR3: CSVETGDYTF. The CDR3 DNA follows: TGCAGCGTTGAAACAGGTGACTACACCTTC.

The chain has TRBV11-2 and TRBJ2-7; D is ambiguous. With 5 bases removed from V and 7 bases from J, the gap between germline ends came to 18 bases. This CDR3 is built from 14 residues. Germline V gene data show CDR1 as SGHAT and CDR2 as FQNNGV. The CDR3 DNA reads as TGTGCCAGCAGCCCTCCCTCGGAGACGTCAGAGCAGTACTTC. It yields the protein CASSPPSETSEQYF.

This clonotype appeared a single time. In DNA form, the CDR3 reads TGTGCCAGCAGCTTCGACAGGGACCACGAGCAGTACTTC. It translates to CASSFDRDHEQYF. The J gene is TRBJ2-7, the V gene TRBV11-1; 7 nucleotides align to TRBD1. This CDR3 contains 13 residues. V was pared by 3 bases and J by 5 bases, with 4 bases of the junction left unmatched. CDR1 is SGHAT, CDR2 FQDESV, per germline (reference sequence).